The sequence of this T cell receptor (beta chain) was determined in a study of T cell responses to AZD1222 COVID-19 vaccine. Notes on the study in general: Possibly, clonal diversity was underestimated; donors were largely white British and included more females. Increases in Spike-specific TCR breadth and depth were seen after two AZD1222 doses. Reports say nearly half of spike-specific TCRs go after unmutated variant regions.

Measured with immunoSEQ multiplex PCR; TCRdb has only the in-frame clones, and not every one. This table holds more than 150,000 clones, roughly 91% found once. This clone showed up just once. Antigen: not known. Pooled together were second doses at about 4 or about 12 weeks. The sequence derives from an adult who received the AZD1222 COVID-19 vaccine. This material consisted of peripheral blood, taken 28 days after the second AZD1222 dose.

The CDR3 reads CASSQLRDSLGTDTQYF. CDR3 DNA: TGTGCCAGCAGCCAACTCCGGGACTCCTTGGGCACAGATACGCAGTATTTT. The gene calls are TRBV14 and TRBJ2-3, with D maybe TRBD2 (6 bases). The CDR3 is made up of 17 amino acids. Trimming took 2 bases from V and 1 from J, leaving 16 bases between them. Germline V lookup: CDR1 SGHDN, CDR2 FVKESK.